Below are 8 T cell receptor beta chains sequenced from a single sample in a study of CD8+ T cells in alopecia areata (dated by TCRdb to between 2017 and 2018). Libraries came from the immunoSEQ multiplex PCR assay. To provide template for TCR sequencing, every sample had RNA extracted and reverse transcribed into cDNA. The clones in this table, taken by TCRdb from immuneACCESS, are in-frame only. Not every clone is retained; where verified, under half of the shortfall comes from an unresolved V gene, and the cause of the rest is unknown. The sample has 100,000 to 150,000 clones on record, about 51% of them singletons. The ten largest clones take up about 10% of the sample. Sequencing input: NKG2D-low CD8+ T cells sorted from blood. The sample's cell subset or site, from its label and the paper: sorted CD8+ NKG2D-low blood T cells. These TCRs come from a human donor with alopecia areata.

The chain combines TRBV9 with TRBJ2-3, with TRBD2 matching over 8 bases. The CDR3 length is 17 residues. V shed 0 bases and J 4 bases; nucleotides not matched to a gene: 10. Germline V lookup: CDR1 SGDLS, CDR2 YYNGEE. This CDR3 is CASSVAVGTRSADTQYF. In nucleotides, the CDR3 is TGTGCCAGCAGCGTAGCGGTCGGGACTAGATCAGCAGATACGCAGTATTTT.

The V call is TRBV30, the J call TRBJ2-3; unclear D gene. Germline V gene data show CDR1 as GTSNPN and CDR2 as SVGIG (reference sequence). The CDR3 consists of 11 residues. V lost 2 bases and J 5 bases, leaving 5 bases between the germline ends. This CDR3 reads CAWSPGDTQYF. The CDR3 DNA sequence: TGTGCCTGGAGTCCAGGAGATACGCAGTATTTT.

The chain carries TRBV6-1 and TRBJ2-7, with D possibly being TRBD1 (6 bases). The germline gives CDR1 MNHNS, CDR2 SASEGT. The length of the CDR3 is 15 residues. The V end was cut by 1 base, the J end by 4 bases, with 14 bases between. The CDR3 reads CASSEGTGGRYEQYF. The CDR3 DNA sequence: TGTGCCAGCAGTGAAGGGACTGGGGGCCGTTACGAGCAGTACTTC.

The chain links TRBV29-1 to TRBJ1-1, with D maybe TRBD1 (6 bases). V lost 1 base and J lost 6, with 15 bases in between. The CDR3 runs to 14 residues. CDR1 SQVTM and CDR2 ANQGSEA come from the germline V gene. CDR3 nucleotide sequence: TGCAGCGTTGAAGGAGAAGACAGGAGAGCTGAAGCTTTCTTT. Protein: CSVEGEDRRAEAFF.

V gene TRBV6-1 combines with J gene TRBJ1-1; no reliable D call. The CDR3 extends over 14 amino acids. Germline V gene data show CDR1 as MNHNS and CDR2 as SASEGT. With 1 base removed from V and 2 bases from J, the gap between germline ends came to 8 bases. CDR3: CASSEVRVNTEAFF. The CDR3 DNA follows: TGTGCCAGCAGTGAAGTGAGGGTCAACACTGAAGCTTTCTTT.

The chain carries TRBV7-9 and TRBJ2-7; D is possibly TRBD2 (6 bases). Germline V gene data show CDR1 as SEHNR and CDR2 as FQNEAQ (reference sequence). The germline V and J ends were trimmed by 1 base and 5 bases, with 6 bases remaining between them. The CDR3 runs to 12 residues. CDR3 residues: CASSLGTNEQYF. For the CDR3, the DNA is TGTGCCAGCAGCTTAGGGACTAACGAGCAGTACTTC. The whole variable domain, remainder taken from reference TRBV7-9 and TRBJ2-7, is DTGVSQNPRHKITKRGQNVTFRCDPISEHNRLYWYRQTLGQGPEFLTYFQNEAQLEKSRLLSDRFSAERPKGSFSTLEIQRTEQGDSAMYLCASSLGTNEQYFGPGTRLTVT.

The gene calls are TRBV9 and TRBJ2-1, with 7 bases fitting TRBD1. Trimming removed 9 bases from V and 6 bases from J; junction bases left unmatched: 6. The CDR3 runs 12 residues. CDR1 SGDLS and CDR2 YYNGEE come from the germline V gene. In DNA form, the CDR3 reads TGTGCCACTGGGGACAGCTCCAATGAGCAGTTCTTC. It yields the protein CATGDSSNEQFF.

CDR3 DNA sequence: TGTGCCAGCAGTTTGACGGACTACAATCAGCCCCAGCATTTT. Translating it yields CASSLTDYNQPQHF. The gene calls are TRBV27 and TRBJ1-5; unclear D gene. In germline, CDR1 is MNHEY, CDR2 SMNVEV (reference sequence). Trimming took off 3 bases at V and 3 bases at J, with 9 bases between the two ends. The CDR3 loop spans 14 amino acids.